The rows below give T cell receptor beta chains drawn from one sample of a study of blood T cell repertoires in COVID-19. Clones were sequenced by immunoSEQ multiplex PCR, and TCRdb holds only the in-frame ones, with some missing. The repertoire holds around 300,000 clones, approximately 85% seen once, with approximately 1% in the top ten. Material: PBMCs or T cells enriched from blood (not recorded which). Every receptor here comes from a woman aged 25 to 39 who had recovered from COVID-19. The CDR3 runs from the conserved cysteine through the conserved F or W. The D gene is left open where the match is weak. The listing skips clone size in some rows; elsewhere it reads once, few, many or a size class.

V	length	D	J	size	DNA	CDR3
TRBV3-1/TRBV3-2	17	TRBD2	TRBJ2-5	NA	TGTGCCAGCAGCCAAAGAGGGACTAGCGGGGGGGTTGCGACCCAGTACTTC	CASSQRGTSGGVATQYF
TRBV19	15	TRBD2	TRBJ2-7	NA	TGTGCCAGTAGTATACGGAGTAGCGGGAGCTACGAGCAGTACTTC	CASSIRSSGSYEQYF
TRBV5-1	13	TRBD1	TRBJ2-5	NA	TGCGCCAGCAGCGAGGGACAGGCAGAGACCCAGTACTTC	CASSEGQAETQYF
TRBV6-5	14	NA	TRBJ2-2	NA	TGTGCCAGCAGTTCCCCTCAGGGGACCGGGGAGCTGTTTTTT	CASSSPQGTGELFF
TRBV7-3	13	NA	TRBJ1-1	NA	TGTGCCAGCAGCTTACTTCGGAACACTGAAGCTTTCTTT	CASSLLRNTEAFF
TRBV7-8	15	NA	TRBJ1-6	NA	TGTGCCAGCAGCTTAACGGAGCCCATATATTCACCCCTCCACTTT	CASSLTEPIYSPLHF
TRBV19	14	TRBD1	TRBJ2-7	NA	TGTGCCAGTAGCTATGGACAGGGGGCGGGAGAGCAGTACTTC	CASSYGQGAGEQYF
TRBV10-3	15	TRBD1	TRBJ2-1	NA	TGTGCCATCAGTGAAGCTTTGTCAGGGGGCGATGAGCAGTTCTTC	CAISEALSGGDEQFF
TRBV30	13	NA	TRBJ2-1	once	TGTGCCTGGACCCCGGGATTATACAATGAGCAGTTCTTC	CAWTPGLYNEQFF
TRBV7-2	18	TRBD1	TRBJ1-5	few	TGTGCCAGCAGCATCGGACAGGCTATGTCACCTCGATCTGGGCCCCAGCATTTT	CASSIGQAMSPRSGPQHF
TRBV27	15	TRBD1	TRBJ2-1	NA	TGTGCCAGCAGCTGGGACAGGGAGGTCCGGAATGAGCAGTTCTTC	CASSWDREVRNEQFF
TRBV5-1	14	NA	TRBJ2-3	NA	TGCGCCAGCAGCTTGGGCGGTTCCCGAGATACGCAGTATTTT	CASSLGGSRDTQYF
TRBV7-9	16	NA	TRBJ2-3	once	TGTGCCAGCAGCTTAGTAGGGGATGGTGGCACAGATACGCAGTATTTT	CASSLVGDGGTDTQYF
TRBV7-9	17	TRBD1	TRBJ1-2	NA	TGTGCCAGCAGCTTAGCACGGAGTTTAAGACAGGGGTTCGGCTACACCTTC	CASSLARSLRQGFGYTF
TRBV24-1	13	NA	TRBJ1-2	NA	TGTGCCACCAGTGATCGAGACAGGAGCGACTACACCTTC	CATSDRDRSDYTF
TRBV7-9	13	NA	TRBJ1-1	once	TGTGCCAGCAGCTTCGTAAGGGAGACTGAAGCTTTCTTT	CASSFVRETEAFF
TRBV4-3	21	NA	TRBJ2-6	NA	TGCGCCAGCAGCCAAGAGTTGCCCGGGCAGGGTCTGTCCTCTGGGGCCAACGTCCTGACTTTC	CASSQELPGQGLSSGANVLTF
TRBV7-8	12	NA	TRBJ2-7	once	TGTGCCAGCAGCTCCCTAGGCCGCGAGCAGTACTTC	CASSSLGREQYF
TRBV15	17	TRBD1	TRBJ1-3	many	TGTGCCACCAGCAGAGAACAGCCGGGACAGAGGGGGAACACCATATATTTT	CATSREQPGQRGNTIYF
TRBV19	15	NA	TRBJ1-1	NA	TGTGCCAGTAGATTGGAGGGCCCACGGGAAACTGAAGCTTTCTTT	CASRLEGPRETEAFF
TRBV7-9	14	NA	TRBJ1-1	NA	TGTGCCAGCAGCCCCTGGGGGGGCAACACTGAAGCTTTCTTT	CASSPWGGNTEAFF
TRBV5-4	17	TRBD2	TRBJ2-1	NA	TGTGCCAGCAGAACGGGACTAGCGGGGTCCTCCTACAATGAGCAGTTCTTC	CASRTGLAGSSYNEQFF
TRBV5-1	16	TRBD1	TRBJ2-2	NA	TGCGCCAGCAGCTTGTGGACAGGGGGCGGGACCGGGGAGCTGTTTTTT	CASSLWTGGGTGELFF
TRBV7-3	14	NA	TRBJ2-1	NA	TGTGCCAGCAGCTTAACCGGGACATACAATGAGCAGTTCTTC	CASSLTGTYNEQFF
TRBV4-1	16	NA	TRBJ1-3	NA	TGCGCCAGCAGCCAAGGGAAGGGAGGGACTGGAAACACCATATATTTT	CASSQGKGGTGNTIYF
TRBV27	16	TRBD2	TRBJ2-3	NA	TGTGCCAGCAGCCGAGGAGCGGGGGGGGGCACAGATACGCAGTATTTT	CASSRGAGGGTDTQYF
TRBV5-6	13	NA	TRBJ1-2	NA	TGTGCCAGCAGCTTGGGGGCCCGGTACGGCTACACCTTC	CASSLGARYGYTF
TRBV3-1/TRBV3-2	21	NA	TRBJ2-5	NA	TGTGCCAGCAGCCATCAAGACCCAATTGGACAGGGGTGGACGGGGGGGGAGACCCAGTACTTC	CASSHQDPIGQGWTGGETQYF
TRBV27	14	NA	TRBJ1-5	NA	TGTGCCAGCAGTTTAAGACAGGGCAATCAGCCCCAGCATTTT	CASSLRQGNQPQHF
TRBV27	15	NA	TRBJ1-2	few	TGTGCCAGCAGTTTCCTGCCTCCCGCGGGCTATGGCTACACCTTC	CASSFLPPAGYGYTF
TRBV21-1	13	NA	TRBJ1-1	NA	TGTGCCAGCACCCTCGGGTTGAACACTGAAGCTTTCTTT	CASTLGLNTEAFF
TRBV28	15	TRBD1	TRBJ1-3	once	TGTGCCAGCAGTTTACAGGGGGGAAGTGGAAACACCATATATTTT	CASSLQGGSGNTIYF
TRBV11-3	14	NA	TRBJ2-7	NA	TGTGCCAGCAGCTATGAGGGGGAGACCCACGAGCAGTACTTC	CASSYEGETHEQYF
TRBV6-4	15	TRBD2	TRBJ2-3	NA	TGTGCCAGCAGTGACTCGACTAGCGGGGGGGATACGCAGTATTTT	CASSDSTSGGDTQYF
TRBV4-1	13	NA	TRBJ2-3	NA	TGCGCCAGCAGCCAGAGCCGCGGAGATACGCAGTATTTT	CASSQSRGDTQYF
TRBV28	17	TRBD1	TRBJ2-7	NA	TGTGCCAGCAGTTACAACCTCCGGACAGGACGTACCTACGAGCAGTACTTC	CASSYNLRTGRTYEQYF
TRBV28	14	NA	TRBJ2-7	NA	TGTGCCAGCAGTTTCGTCGACAGCACTTACGAGCAGTACTTC	CASSFVDSTYEQYF
TRBV3-1/TRBV3-2	15	NA	TRBJ2-7	NA	TGTGCCAGCAGCCTCGTACTCGTCCCCTCGGGCGAGCAGTACTTC	CASSLVLVPSGEQYF
TRBV6-2/TRBV6-3	14	NA	TRBJ1-4	once	TGTGCCAGCAGCCCGGACAGTGGGGGTGAAAAACTGTTTTTT	CASSPDSGGEKLFF
TRBV3-1/TRBV3-2	15	NA	TRBJ1-6	NA	TGTGCCAGCAGCCGACTAAGGGGGGGTGATTCACCCCTCCACTTT	CASSRLRGGDSPLHF
TRBV6-1	13	NA	TRBJ1-2	NA	TGTGCCAGCAGTGAATCAGGGCTCCGGGGCTACACCTTC	CASSESGLRGYTF
TRBV27	17	TRBD2	TRBJ2-1	NA	TGTGCCAGCAGTTCAAAGCGACCACTAGCGGGATACAATGAGCAGTTCTTC	CASSSKRPLAGYNEQFF
TRBV5-6	16	TRBD2	TRBJ2-1	NA	TGTGCCAGCAGACCCGGGACTAGCGGGAAAAACAATGAGCAGTTCTTC	CASRPGTSGKNNEQFF
TRBV27	13	TRBD1	TRBJ1-1	NA	TGTGCCAGCAGTACAAACAGGGGGACTGAAGCTTTCTTT	CASSTNRGTEAFF
TRBV7-3	14	TRBD1	TRBJ1-2	NA	TGTGCCAGCAGCTTGACCGGACAGGGCTATGGCTACACCTTC	CASSLTGQGYGYTF
TRBV24-1	19	TRBD1	TRBJ2-2	NA	TGTGCCACCAACCCGGGACAGGGGAGGTTCGGGGCCGCCACCGGGGAGCTATTTTTT	CATNPGQGRFGAATGELFF
TRBV15	14	NA	TRBJ1-1	NA	TGTGCCACCAGCAGTAGCAGTATGAACACTGAAGCTTTCTTT	CATSSSSMNTEAFF
TRBV27	16	TRBD1	TRBJ2-2	NA	TGTGCCAGCAGTCAGATAGGGACAGGGGGCGCCGGGGAGCTGTTTTTT	CASSQIGTGGAGELFF
TRBV15	14	NA	TRBJ1-1	NA	TGTGCCACCAGCAGAGTACAGATGAACACTGAAGCTTTCTTT	CATSRVQMNTEAFF
TRBV5-1	14	NA	TRBJ1-5	NA	TGCGCCAGCAGCCTGGGGGAACAGGGCCAGCCCCAGCATTTT	CASSLGEQGQPQHF
TRBV12-3/TRBV12-4	13	NA	TRBJ1-2	few	TGTGCCAGCAGTTTCCGGGTCGGCGGTGGCTACACCTTC	CASSFRVGGGYTF
TRBV11-3	15	NA	TRBJ2-3	NA	TGTGCCAGCAGCGCCTACTTCTCGGTGTCAGATACGCAGTATTTT	CASSAYFSVSDTQYF
TRBV4-3	15	TRBD1	TRBJ1-2	NA	TGCGCCAGCAGCCCCACCGGGACAGGGGGCGTAGGCTACACCTTC	CASSPTGTGGVGYTF
TRBV18	12	NA	TRBJ2-5	once	TGTGCCAGCTCACAGCCGAAGGAGACCCAGTACTTC	CASSQPKETQYF
TRBV9	15	TRBD1	TRBJ1-4	NA	TGTGCCAGCAGCGTAGGGGGACAGGGGGGAGAAAAACTGTTTTTT	CASSVGGQGGEKLFF
TRBV7-9	13	TRBD2	TRBJ2-7	NA	TGTGCCAGCAGCTTAGATGCGGGGGACGAGCAGTACTTC	CASSLDAGDEQYF
TRBV5-8	16	TRBD1	TRBJ1-2	NA	TGTGCCAGCTCTTCCTACTTACAGGGGAAAGACTATGGCTACACCTTC	CASSSYLQGKDYGYTF
TRBV5-4	16	TRBD2	TRBJ2-7	NA	TGTGCCAGCAGCTTTGGACTAGCGGGAGGACGGGTCGAGCAGTACTTC	CASSFGLAGGRVEQYF
TRBV3-1/TRBV3-2	16	TRBD1	TRBJ2-1	NA	TGTGCCAGCAGCCAAGAGTCCCGGACAGGACACAATGAGCAGTTCTTC	CASSQESRTGHNEQFF
TRBV30	12	NA	TRBJ1-2	once	TGTGCCTGGACCCAGGCCTCCTATGGCTACACCTTC	CAWTQASYGYTF